This T cell receptor beta chain is drawn from a study of T cell responses to AZD1222 COVID-19 vaccine. Study findings and constraints: Spike regions recognized by vaccine-associated CD4 TCRs spanned the protein, led by 160-218 and 743-854. White British ancestry dominated among donors, who included more females, and clonal diversity was possibly underestimated. It was only a handful of AZD1222 recipients who were seropositive at baseline. Repertoires were collected only later (after the peak T cell response had occurred).

A word on this clone: Its antigen is as yet unknown.

Sequencing was performed with immunoSEQ multiplex PCR; in TCRdb, only in-frame clones are kept and a portion is missing. In the table there are about 120,000 clones, roughly 90% of which are singletons. The TCR sequence derives from an adult in good health. This specimen consisted of peripheral blood, obtained on day 0 of AZD1222 vaccination.

CDR3 bases: TGCGCCAGCAGCCCTCTAGCGGACTACAATGAGCAGTTCTTC. This encodes CASSPLADYNEQFF. The J gene is TRBJ2-1, the V gene TRBV5-1, with 7 bases lining up with TRBD2. The ends lost 4 bases at V and 3 bases at J; junction bases unmatched: 4. The CDR3 runs 14 residues. CDR1 and CDR2 (germline): SGHRS, YFSETQ.